The clone carrying this T cell receptor beta chain was found once. Its specificity is not known. This sample was included in a study of T cell repertoires in breast cancer. The study's findings and limits: Tumor-free sentinel nodes shared only 1.5% to 2% of tumor TCRs; involved nodes shared around 7.7%.

Unpaired genes were suppressed by blocking oligonucleotides during a second nested PCR. Each emulsion RT-PCR master mix held roughly 5,000-280,000 T cells with C-region, Stepout and V-region primers. TCRdb re-called the emulsion pairing reads with MiXCR, one entry per CDR3 protein. This sample has nearly 40,000 distinct CDR3 sequences; over 40% occur once, and the top ten carry 60% to 75%. Primers covering all TCR V genes were used in emulsion RT-PCR on CD8+ T cells. V was shortened by 1 base and J by 1 base, with 10 bases between the two germline ends. Germline V CDR1 and CDR2: SGHTA, FQGNSA. There are 15 residues in the CDR3.

The receptor was derived from a pool of human donors with breast cancer or a healthy control (not recorded which). Specimen: CD8+ T cells. The V call is TRBV7-2, the J call TRBJ2-5, with D unclear. The CDR3: CASSLDGRGQETQYF. The DNA of the CDR3 is TGTGCCAGCAGCTTAGATGGCCGCGGCCAAGAGACCCAGTACTTC. Full variable domain (missing parts from reference TRBV7-2 and TRBJ2-5): GAGVSQSPSNKVTEKGKDVELRCDPISGHTALYWYRQSLGQGLEFLIYFQGNSAPDKSGLPSDRFSAERTGGSVSTLTIQRTQQEDSAVYLCASSLDGRGQETQYFGPGTRLLVL.